Following are 26 T cell receptor beta chains from one sample sequenced in a study of spatial heterogeneity in lung cancer. TCRdb re-called the 5' RACE reads through MiXCR, storing one row per CDR3 protein. The sample yields roughly 18,000 distinct CDR3 sequences, under 20% seen once. The time point denotes: sample taken at primary tumor resection. Frozen PBMC, nontumor lung or tumor provided whole RNA, which was sequenced unsorted. Specimen: PBMCs, collected at surgery. The receptors here all came from a male donor with early-stage non-small cell lung cancer.

This clonotype was recorded a few times. This rearrangement joins TRBV6-1 to TRBJ1-4; D gene uncertain. The CDR3 runs to 18 residues. V dropped 0 bases and J dropped 0 bases, with 14 bases sitting between them. Germline V gene sequence: CDR1 MNHNS, CDR2 SASEGT. The DNA of the CDR3 is TGTGCCAGCAGTGAAGCGGTGCCGGGGTATGCAACTAATGAAAAACTGTTTTTT. It codes for CASSEAVPGYATNEKLFF.

This clonotype was recorded a few times. The rearrangement links TRBV9 to TRBJ2-5, with 8 bases lining up with TRBD2. This CDR3 has 15 residues. J was trimmed by 2 bases and V by 4 bases; bases with no gene match: 7. Germline CDR1 and CDR2: SGDLS and YYNGEE. The CDR3 DNA sequence: TGTGCCAGCAGCTCCGGACTAGCACCACAAGAGACCCAGTACTTC. Translated, it gives CASSSGLAPQETQYF.

This clonotype was seen a handful of times. The junction departs from the called germline gene at one end, perhaps through a read error. The CDR3 reads CASSIAVGFSEAFF. CDR3 sequence (DNA): TGTGCCAGTAGCATAGCGGTTGGTTTCTCTGAAGCTTTCTTT. J is TRBJ1-1 and V is TRBV19; the D is unclear. This CDR3 is built from 14 residues. Germline V gives CDR1 LNHDA, CDR2 SQIVND (reference sequence).

This clonotype occurred many times. The chain couples TRBV3-1 to TRBJ1-1; a possible D gene is TRBD1 (5 bases). This CDR3 region has 16 residues. Germline V gives CDR1 LGHDT, CDR2 YNNKEL (reference sequence). V was pared by 1 base and J by 4 bases, with 16 bases between. This CDR3 reads CASSQGSIRGVTEAFF. In DNA, the CDR3 is TGTGCCAGCAGCCAAGGTTCGATTCGAGGGGTCACTGAAGCTTTCTTT.

This clonotype is labeled medium-sized. This rearrangement joins TRBV7-3 to TRBJ1-2; 8 nucleotides align to TRBD1. Losses at the gene ends were 4 bases for V and 3 bases for J; bases not matched to a gene: 16. There are 18 residues in the CDR3. Looked up from germline, CDR1 is SGHTA and CDR2 is FQGTGA. The CDR3 bases are TGTGCCAGCAGCTCCATTGCCGGTCCGGGACAGGACGACTATGGCTACACCTTC. Its translation: CASSSIAGPGQDDYGYTF.

The chain carries TRBV30 and TRBJ2-7, with no clear D. This CDR3 is built from 12 residues. V was trimmed by 4 bases and J by 1 base, leaving 8 bases between them. Germline V gene sequence: CDR1 GTSNPN, CDR2 SVGIG (reference sequence). CDR3 loop: CAWMLESYEQYF. The CDR3, as DNA: TGTGCCTGGATGTTGGAATCCTACGAGCAGTACTTC.

Many counts were recorded for this clonotype. The chain uses TRBV11-2 and TRBJ1-6, with D uncertain. Trimming cost V 3 bases and J 7 bases, with 10 bases left between them. The CDR3 extends over 14 amino acids. Germline assignment: CDR1 SGHAT and CDR2 FQNNGV. CDR3 in DNA: TGTGCCAGCAGCTTTTCCCAGTTGAATTCACCCCTCCACTTT. Translated, it gives CASSFSQLNSPLHF.

This clonotype qualifies as medium-sized. The chain joins TRBV5-6 to TRBJ1-2, with 11 bases identical to TRBD1. The ends lost 2 bases at V and 3 bases at J; junction bases unmatched: 9. Germline assignment: CDR1 SGHDT and CDR2 YYEEEE. The CDR3 has 17 amino acids. The CDR3, as DNA: TGTGCCAGCAGCTTAATCCTAGCGGGACAGGGGGACTATGGCTACACCTTC. This gives the protein CASSLILAGQGDYGYTF. Supplemented by reference TRBV5-6 and TRBJ1-2, the full variable domain reads DAGVTQSPTHLIKTRGQQVTLRCSPKSGHDTVSWYQQALGQGPQFIFQYYEEEERQRGNFPDRFSGHQFPNYSSELNVNALLLGDSALYLCASSLILAGQGDYGYTFGSGTRLTVV.

This sequence joins TRBV12-3 or TRBV12-4 and TRBJ2-4, with D tentatively TRBD2 (6 bases). V was clipped by 6 bases and J by 0 bases, with 18 bases between them. This CDR3 contains 17 residues. The CDR3 DNA reads as TGTGCCAGCAGGAGAGGGACTCCAGGATTAGCCAAAAACATTCAGTACTTC. Translating it yields CASRRGTPGLAKNIQYF.

This clonotype was detected many times. This rearrangement joins TRBV10-3 to TRBJ2-1; 11 bases align to TRBD1. The V segment lost 7 bases and the J segment 8 bases; nucleotides outside the gene matches: 10. CDR1 is ENHRY, CDR2 SYGVKD, per germline. The CDR3 contains 15 residues. The CDR3 loop reads CAIKPGQGGSDEQFF. The DNA for the CDR3 is TGTGCCATCAAACCGGGACAGGGGGGATCGGATGAGCAGTTCTTC.

In this sample, this clonotype is medium-sized (0.01 to 0.1%). J is TRBJ2-1 and V is TRBV5-1, with D tentatively TRBD1 (6 bases). This CDR3 has 17 residues. Trimming stripped 2 bases from V and 9 bases from J, with 24 bases between. Germline values: CDR1 SGHRS, CDR2 YFSETQ. CDR3 residues: CASSFSSGTWGSGEQFF. For the CDR3, the DNA is TGCGCCAGCAGCTTCTCCTCCGGGACATGGGGCTCGGGTGAGCAGTTCTTC.

The genes are TRBV12-3 or TRBV12-4 and TRBJ2-1, with TRBD1 matching 7 bases. CDR3 length: 15 amino acids. V lost 5 bases, J lost 0 bases, and 4 bases stayed unmatched. CDR3 nucleotide sequence: TGTGCCAGCAGTCAACAGGGGAGCTCCTACAATGAGCAGTTCTTC. Residues: CASSQQGSSYNEQFF.

This clonotype ranks as medium-sized (0.01 to 0.1%). V and J are TRBV7-9 and TRBJ1-4, with D uncertain. There are 14 residues in the CDR3. Germline V gives CDR1 SEHNR, CDR2 FQNEAQ (reference sequence). V dropped 1 base and J dropped 3 bases, with 6 bases sitting between them. The CDR3 sequence is CASSLGGPNEKLFF. Written as DNA, the CDR3 is TGTGCCAGCAGCTTAGGAGGTCCTAATGAAAAACTGTTTTTT.

V and J are TRBV11-2 and TRBJ2-3; perhaps TRBD2 as D (6 bases). Trimming removed 5 bases from V and 0 bases from J, with 12 bases in between. CDR3 length equals 15 residues. The germline gives CDR1 SGHAT, CDR2 FQNNGV. As DNA, the CDR3 is TGTGCCAGCAGCCAAGTTGGGGGGAGCACAGATACGCAGTATTTT. This translates into CASSQVGGSTDTQYF.

In this sample, this clonotype turned up a few times. The CDR3 here is CASSPYGKRNNSPLHF. CDR3 bases: TGTGCCAGCAGCCCTTATGGCAAAAGGAATAATTCACCCCTCCACTTT. The V gene is TRBV7-9, the J gene TRBJ1-6, with D unclear. The CDR3 consists of 16 residues. The germline V and J ends were trimmed by 5 bases and 5 bases, with 16 bases remaining between them. CDR1 is SEHNR and CDR2 is FQNEAQ in the germline V gene (reference sequence).

This clonotype was found once. This chain links TRBV12-3 or TRBV12-4 with TRBJ1-2; no clear D. The germline V and J ends were trimmed by 6 bases and 0 bases, with 11 bases remaining between them. This CDR3 spans 14 amino acids. In nucleotides, the CDR3 is TGTGCCAGCAGCCCCACCAGTACTAACTATGGCTACACCTTC. This encodes CASSPTSTNYGYTF.

Regarding this clonotype: The junction differs from germline at one of its ends, possibly a read error. The CDR3 sequence is CVSSNEPMSSYNEQFF. Written as DNA, the CDR3 is TGCGTCAGCAGCAATGAGCCGATGAGCTCCTACAATGAGCAGTTCTTC. The J gene is TRBJ2-1, the V gene TRBV5-1; no clear D. Germline lookup yields CDR1 SGHRS and CDR2 YFSETQ. This CDR3 region has 16 residues.

This clonotype was observed a few times. The chain carries TRBV29-1 and TRBJ1-4; 12 nucleotides align to TRBD1. Per germline, CDR1 SQVTM and CDR2 ANQGSEA. The CDR3 runs to 13 residues. J gave up 15 bases and V 6 bases, and 11 bases lay outside the gene matches. The CDR3 spells CSVRDRGPRMVFF. Written as DNA, the CDR3 is TGCAGCGTCCGGGACAGGGGGCCCCGGATGGTGTTTTTT.

The V gene is TRBV9, the J gene TRBJ2-3; 9 positions agree with TRBD2. Germline loops: CDR1 SGDLS, CDR2 YYNGEE. The CDR3 has 16 residues. Unmatched junction bases numbered 5, after V lost 2 bases and J lost 1 base. CDR3 coding DNA: TGTGCCAGCAGCGTTGGGCGGGGGGGCCGCACAGATACGCAGTATTTT. Its protein is CASSVGRGGRTDTQYF.

A note on this clonotype: This clone may be a read error of a much larger clone one base away. The chain combines TRBV6-1 with TRBJ1-2; D unclear. Germline V gives CDR1 MNHNS, CDR2 SASEGT. This CDR3 is built from 15 residues. The CDR3 region is CARSDPSASVYGYTF. The CDR3 region has the DNA TGTGCCAGAAGTGATCCTTCGGCTTCGGTATATGGCTACACCTTC.

This clonotype came up many times. The genes are TRBV27 and TRBJ2-5; D call uncertain. This CDR3 region has 13 residues. The V end lost 5 bases, the J end lost 0 bases, and 7 bases lay between the germline ends. The germline CDR1 and CDR2 sequences are MNHEY and SMNVEV (reference sequence). CDR3 in DNA: TGTGCCAGCAGTAAGACGGACCAAGAGACCCAGTACTTC. Protein product: CASSKTDQETQYF.

This clonotype was counted only a few times. This chain links TRBV6-5 with TRBJ2-5, with 9 positions matching TRBD1. The CDR3 is made up of 16 amino acids. Germline-derived CDR1 and CDR2 are MNHEY and SVGAGI. Trimming took 1 base from V and 5 from J; bases not matched to a gene: 8. The DNA for the CDR3 is TGTGCCAGCAGTTACTTGGGGACAGGGATACGGGAGACCCAGTACTTC. Its translation is CASSYLGTGIRETQYF.

The chain joins TRBV3-1 to TRBJ2-3; D is unresolved. The V end was cut by 1 base, the J end by 1 base, with 15 bases between. CDR3 size: 17 residues. CDR1 and CDR2 (germline): LGHDT, YNNKEL (reference sequence). This CDR3 reads CASSQVLGGKGTDTQYF. The DNA of the CDR3 is TGTGCCAGCAGCCAAGTTCTGGGTGGCAAGGGCACAGATACGCAGTATTTT.

This clonotype showed up many times. J is TRBJ2-5 and V is TRBV6-2 or TRBV6-3; D gene uncertain. The CDR3 contains 12 residues. Trimming left V 2 bases short and J 1 base short, with 2 bases between. CDR1 and CDR2 (germline): MNHEY, SVGEGT. In DNA, the CDR3 is TGTGCCAGCAGTTACCTCCAAGAGACCCAGTACTTC. It encodes CASSYLQETQYF.

The CDR3: CASSVSGLAGGPSTQYF. CDR3 bases: TGTGCCAGCAGCGTATCGGGACTAGCGGGGGGGCCATCTACGCAGTATTTT. The chain recombines TRBV27 with TRBJ2-3, with 16 nucleotides matching TRBD2. Unmatched junction bases numbered 11, after V lost 6 bases and J lost 8 bases. This CDR3 contains 17 residues. Germline CDR1 is MNHEY and CDR2 is SMNVEV (reference sequence).

This clonotype was counted at least ten times. The gene calls are TRBV2 and TRBJ1-1, with D unresolved. This CDR3 has 14 residues. The ends were cut back, 1 base at V and 1 base at J, with 7 bases in the middle. Germline loops: CDR1 SNHLY, CDR2 FYNNEI. In DNA form, the CDR3 reads TGTGCCAGCAGTGAAGTTGGGCCGAACACTGAAGCTTTCTTT. This encodes CASSEVGPNTEAFF.